This record concerns one T cell receptor beta chain sequence. Its specificity is unknown. The study ran its PCR with 60 Vbeta and 13 Jbeta primers. Libraries were prepared by immunoSEQ multiplex PCR; TCRdb keeps only in-frame clonotypes and omits some of them. The sample includes around 150,000 clones, around four fifths seen only once; the top ten take 1.9%. The sample comes from a study of cytomegalovirus exposure and HLA in healthy donors. General study findings and limits: V- and J-gene trimming of TCR beta was linked (in a later analysis) to a missense DCLRE1C variant. A later analysis showed HLA-associated TCR beta chains outstripping equally common others in clonal expansion.

Healthy people donating bone marrow made up the donors. Trimming stripped 4 bases from V and 3 bases from J, with 13 bases between. This CDR3 has 13 amino acids. Germline CDR1 and CDR2: SQVTM and ANQGSEA. This receptor was identified in a young man in good health and CMV-seronegative. The sequenced sample was PBMCs. This sequence joins TRBV29-1 and TRBJ2-7; D possibly corresponds to TRBD2 (6 bases). The CDR3 region is CSVAGGEVYEQYF. The CDR3 DNA reads TGCAGCGTTGCTGGCGGGGAAGTCTACGAGCAGTACTTC.